This paragraph covers one T cell receptor (beta chain) sequence. Antigen specificity is unknown. The table came from immunoSEQ multiplex PCR; TCRdb's copy has only in-frame clones and leaves some out. This table holds tens of thousands of clones, approximately 88% found once. The V end was cut by 0 bases, the J end by 4 bases, with 6 bases between. The CDR3 runs to 13 residues. Per the germline V gene, CDR1 is MGHRA and CDR2 is YSYEKL. These data belong to a study of T cell responses to AZD1222 COVID-19 vaccine. Broader study findings: Nearly half of unique spike-specific TCRs reportedly avoided B.1.351 and B.1.1.7 mutated regions. Most donors were white British, females outnumbered males, and clonal diversity was possibly underestimated.

The chain has TRBV4-1 and TRBJ1-2; D not certain. The sequence derives from an adult in good health. The sample here was peripheral blood, taken on day 0 of MenACWY control vaccination. The CDR3 reads CASSQEGFYGYTF. The CDR3 DNA follows: TGCGCCAGCAGCCAAGAAGGCTTCTATGGCTACACCTTC.